This TCR beta chain is from a study of cytomegalovirus exposure and HLA in healthy donors. Background on the study: Findings of an earlier analysis included about 120 million unique TCR beta sequences from roughly 190 million T cells.

Regarding the study as a whole: Later, an analysis found that common viral pathogens appeared to be linked with several of the most significant clusters.

The PCR employed 60 Vbeta primers together with 13 Jbeta primers. Sequencing was performed with immunoSEQ multiplex PCR; in TCRdb, only in-frame clones are kept and a portion is missing. The table lists about 79,000 clones, 74% of them singletons. This clone was found a few times. Its antigen remains unknown. Material: PBMCs. The TCR originated in a man aged 35 to 55 in good health and CMV-seropositive.

CDR3 in DNA: TGCGCCAGCAGCTCGGTACAGGGGGGAGGAAGTCATGGCTACACCTTC. Amino acid sequence: CASSSVQGGGSHGYTF. The chain combines TRBV5-1 with TRBJ1-2, with 8 bases matching TRBD1. The germline V gene encodes CDR1 SGHRS and CDR2 YFSETQ. The ends lost 3 bases at V and 6 bases at J; junction bases unmatched: 13. The CDR3 totals 16 residues.